This TCR beta chain was recorded in a study of cytomegalovirus exposure and HLA in healthy donors. Study results and caveats: The study had only CMV serostatus as immune exposure information. In a later analysis, CMV-associated beta chains were mostly HLA-associated, it appeared. Equally common other TCR beta chains were less clonally expanded than HLA-associated ones, a later analysis found.

CDR1 is SGHNT and CDR2 is YYREEE in the germline V gene (reference sequence). J gave up 2 bases and V 3 bases, and 3 bases lay outside the gene matches. This CDR3 contains 16 residues. With regard to this clone: Its antigen is currently unknown.

In the PCR, 60 Vbeta and 13 Jbeta primers were used. Assay used: immunoSEQ multiplex PCR; TCRdb lists only in-frame clones, some missing. The table includes 77,000 or so clones, 60% to 80% detected once. This rearrangement joins TRBV5-4 to TRBJ2-3, with TRBD2 matching over 13 bases. Sequencing was performed on PBMCs. This TCR came from a middle-aged woman in good health and CMV-seronegative. The CDR3 DNA is TGTGCCAGCAGCTCAGGACTAGCGGGGGCCACAGATACGCAGTATTTT. Amino acids: CASSSGLAGATDTQYF.